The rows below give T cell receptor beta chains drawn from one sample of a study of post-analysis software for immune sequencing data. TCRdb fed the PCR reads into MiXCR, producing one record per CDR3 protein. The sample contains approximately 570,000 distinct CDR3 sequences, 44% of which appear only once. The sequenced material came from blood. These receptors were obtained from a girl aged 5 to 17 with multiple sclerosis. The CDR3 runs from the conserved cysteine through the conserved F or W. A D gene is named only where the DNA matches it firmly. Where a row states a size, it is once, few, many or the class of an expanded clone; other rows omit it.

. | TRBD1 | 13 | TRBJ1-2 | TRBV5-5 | TGTGCCAGCAGCTTCTTGGACAGGGTCGGCTACACCTTC | CASSFLDRVGYTF
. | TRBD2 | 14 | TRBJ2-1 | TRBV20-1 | TGCAGTGCTAGACGGACTAGCGGGAGTCATGAGCAGTTCTTC | CSARRTSGSHEQFF
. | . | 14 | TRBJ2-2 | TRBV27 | TGTGCCAGCATGAAAGGGCGGAACACCGGGGAGCTGTTTTTT | CASMKGRNTGELFF
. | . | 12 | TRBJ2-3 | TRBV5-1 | TGCGCCAGCAGCCGATTTAAGGATACGCAGTATTTT | CASSRFKDTQYF
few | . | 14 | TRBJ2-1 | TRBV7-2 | TGTGCCAGCAGCGTCCACGATTCCTACAATGAGCAGTTCTTC | CASSVHDSYNEQFF
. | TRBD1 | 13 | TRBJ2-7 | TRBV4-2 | TGTGCCAGCAGCCCGACAGACAGGGCCGAGCAGTACTTC | CASSPTDRAEQYF
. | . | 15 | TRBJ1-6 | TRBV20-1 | TGCAGTGCTAGAGCCTCGAGCTCCTATAATTCACCCCTCCACTTT | CSARASSSYNSPLHF
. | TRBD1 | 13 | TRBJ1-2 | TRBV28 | TGTGCCAGCAGTTTATACCCAGGGGGTGGCTACACCTTC | CASSLYPGGGYTF
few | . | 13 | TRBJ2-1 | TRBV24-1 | TGTGCCACCAGTGGCCCTTATATGGATGGGCAGTTCTTC | CATSGPYMDGQFF
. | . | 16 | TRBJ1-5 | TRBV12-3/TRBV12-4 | TGTGCCAGCAGTCTATCCTTAAGTGCTACCGGGAAGCCCCAGCATTTT | CASSLSLSATGKPQHF
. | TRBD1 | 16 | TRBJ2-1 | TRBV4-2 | TGTGCCAGCAGCGTTTCCCCGGGACAGGGGTTGGATGAGCAGTTCTTC | CASSVSPGQGLDEQFF
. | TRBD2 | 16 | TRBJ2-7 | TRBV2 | TGTGCCAGCAGTGAAGCCCAAACTAGCGGGAGGTACGAGCAGTACTTC | CASSEAQTSGRYEQYF